This entry lists 15 T cell receptor beta chains sequenced from one sample in a study of OX40 agonist ivuxolimab in advanced cancers. Library preparation was by the immunoSEQ multiplex PCR assay. TCRdb limited this immuneACCESS table to in-frame rearrangements with V and J called. A share of clones is missing; checked studies link under half to unresolved V genes, and the rest is unexplained. The sample yields tens of thousands of clones; approximately 92% were counted once. The top ten hold roughly 5% of the sample. This specimen was CD4+ or CD8+ T cells sorted from blood, taken in a trial of the OX40 agonist ivuxolimab. All receptors come from an adult with an advanced solid tumor such as melanoma, head and neck, liver or kidney cancer.

The J gene is TRBJ2-2, the V gene TRBV19; TRBD2 matches at 7 bases. Germline loops: CDR1 LNHDA, CDR2 SQIVND (reference sequence). With 7 bases clipped from V and 5 bases from J, the junction kept 7 bases outside the gene matches. There are 14 residues in the CDR3. The CDR3 region has the DNA TGTGCCAGTAATCAGCGGGACGGTACCGGGGAGCTGTTTTTT. Its translation: CASNQRDGTGELFF.

The chain combines TRBV5-4 with TRBJ1-1; 7 bases match TRBD1. Unmatched junction bases numbered 7, after V lost 4 bases and J lost 4 bases. CDR3 length: 14 amino acids. Germline V gives CDR1 SGHNT, CDR2 YYREEE (reference sequence). CDR3 amino acids: CASSNRDRSTEAFF. The CDR3 bases are TGTGCCAGCAGCAATAGGGACAGAAGCACTGAAGCTTTCTTT.

The chain combines TRBV11-1 with TRBJ1-1; no reliable D call. The CDR3 has 15 residues. Deletions cut 5 bases from V and 2 bases from J, with 15 bases between. The germline V gene encodes CDR1 SGHAT and CDR2 FQDESV (reference sequence). The CDR3 reads CASSLPAAFNTEAFF. The CDR3 nucleotides are TGTGCCAGCAGCCTCCCCGCAGCGTTTAACACTGAAGCTTTCTTT.

The rearrangement joins TRBV4-3 to TRBJ2-3; 12 bases fit TRBD2. The CDR3 extends over 15 amino acids. The trim removed 3 bases at V and 8 bases at J, leaving 6 bases unmatched. CDR1 and CDR2 from the germline V gene are LGHNA and YSLEER. For the CDR3, the DNA is TGCGCCAGCAGCCAGAATATACTAGCGGGAGGTACGCAGTATTTT. It is translated as CASSQNILAGGTQYF.

This clone was picked up one time. This chain links TRBV7-9 with TRBJ2-6; D unresolved. CDR3 length: 16 residues. Trimming took off 5 bases at V and 1 base at J, with 12 bases between the two ends. Germline V CDR1 and CDR2: SEHNR, FQNEAQ (reference sequence). Written as DNA, the CDR3 is TGTGCCAGCAGCCCCGAGGTAGGGTCTGGGGCCAACGTCCTGACTTTC. Translation: CASSPEVGSGANVLTF.

This rearrangement joins TRBV5-1 to TRBJ1-5; D gene unclear. Trimming pared 0 bases from V and 5 bases from J, leaving 6 bases between. This CDR3 is 13 amino acids long. Germline values: CDR1 SGHRS, CDR2 YFSETQ. The CDR3 loop reads CASSLDQDQPQHF. The CDR3 bases are TGCGCCAGCAGCTTGGATCAGGATCAGCCCCAGCATTTT.

The genes are TRBV5-1 and TRBJ2-1; 8 positions agree with TRBD2. J gave up 5 bases and V 0 bases, and 4 bases lay outside the gene matches. The CDR3 is 15 residues long. The germline gives CDR1 SGHRS, CDR2 YFSETQ. The CDR3 protein is CASSLVGLADNEQFF. In DNA form, the CDR3 reads TGCGCCAGCAGCTTGGTTGGACTAGCAGACAATGAGCAGTTCTTC.

This clone was observed a few times. The chain combines TRBV4-2 with TRBJ1-5; D gene unclear. Germline CDR1 and CDR2: LGHNA and YNFKEQ. Trimming cost V 0 bases and J 5 bases, with 2 bases left between them. The CDR3 runs to 12 residues. The CDR3 region is CASSQDYQPQHF. DNA for the CDR3: TGTGCCAGCAGCCAAGATTATCAGCCCCAGCATTTT.

This chain connects TRBV4-1 to TRBJ2-6; unclear D gene. There are 15 residues in the CDR3. With 4 bases removed from V and 0 bases from J, the gap between germline ends came to 7 bases. CDR1 and CDR2 (germline): MGHRA, YSYEKL. The CDR3 DNA reads as TGCGCCAGCAGCCCCAACCACTCTGGGGCCAACGTCCTGACTTTC. Amino acids: CASSPNHSGANVLTF.

Note on this clone: The junction departs from the called germline gene at one end, perhaps through a read error. V gene TRBV7-3 combines with J gene TRBJ2-7; a possible D gene is TRBD2 (7 bases). The germline CDR1 and CDR2 sequences are SGHTA and FQGTGA. The CDR3 extends over 17 amino acids. Written as DNA, the CDR3 is TGTGCCAGCATCTTAACGACAGGCCCTCCCGGGAGGTACGAGCAGTACTTC. It is translated as CASILTTGPPGRYEQYF.

The chain joins TRBV7-8 to TRBJ2-1; maybe TRBD2 (6 bases). The CDR3 consists of 18 residues. Germline assignment: CDR1 SGHVS and CDR2 FQNEAQ. V shed 2 bases and J shed 3 bases, with 20 bases lying between them. The CDR3: CASSLREVGRLGYNEQFF. The CDR3 DNA sequence: TGTGCCAGCAGCTTAAGGGAGGTGGGGAGGTTGGGCTACAATGAGCAGTTCTTC.

This chain joins TRBV19 and TRBJ2-5; D possibly corresponds to TRBD1 (6 bases). Germline CDR1 is LNHDA and CDR2 is SQIVND (reference sequence). V was clipped by 8 bases and J by 2 bases, with 15 bases between them. The CDR3 has 14 amino acids. The CDR3 here is CASLRTGQQETQYF. CDR3 coding DNA: TGTGCCAGTTTGCGCACTGGACAGCAAGAGACCCAGTACTTC.

This clone has only one observation. The junction differs from germline at one of its ends, possibly a read error. The chain joins TRBV7-7 to TRBJ2-5, with D perhaps matching TRBD1 or TRBD2 (5 bases each). Looked up from germline, CDR1 is SSHAT and CDR2 is FNYEAQ (reference sequence). There are 14 residues in the CDR3. CDR3 DNA sequence: TGTGCTAGCAGCCCCGGGACCAAGGGAGAGACCCAGTACTTC. Its protein product is CASSPGTKGETQYF.

V gene TRBV29-1 combines with J gene TRBJ2-2; 12 positions agree with TRBD2. Germline V CDR1 and CDR2: SQVTM, ANQGSEA. CDR3 size: 14 residues. Trimming took 7 bases from V and 6 from J; bases not matched to a gene: 6. The DNA for the CDR3 is TGCAGCGGCGCTAGCGGGAGGGCCCCCGGGGAGCTGTTTTTT. Amino acids: CSGASGRAPGELFF.

The V call is TRBV4-2, the J call TRBJ1-2, with 9 bases identical to TRBD1. In germline, CDR1 is LGHNA, CDR2 YNFKEQ. The CDR3 sequence is 16 residues long. The V and J ends lost 6 bases and 7 bases, in that order; junction bases with no gene match: 15. This CDR3 is CASRTSPGTGSSGYTF. CDR3 nucleotides: TGTGCCAGCAGGACCTCGCCGGGGACAGGGAGTTCTGGCTACACCTTC.